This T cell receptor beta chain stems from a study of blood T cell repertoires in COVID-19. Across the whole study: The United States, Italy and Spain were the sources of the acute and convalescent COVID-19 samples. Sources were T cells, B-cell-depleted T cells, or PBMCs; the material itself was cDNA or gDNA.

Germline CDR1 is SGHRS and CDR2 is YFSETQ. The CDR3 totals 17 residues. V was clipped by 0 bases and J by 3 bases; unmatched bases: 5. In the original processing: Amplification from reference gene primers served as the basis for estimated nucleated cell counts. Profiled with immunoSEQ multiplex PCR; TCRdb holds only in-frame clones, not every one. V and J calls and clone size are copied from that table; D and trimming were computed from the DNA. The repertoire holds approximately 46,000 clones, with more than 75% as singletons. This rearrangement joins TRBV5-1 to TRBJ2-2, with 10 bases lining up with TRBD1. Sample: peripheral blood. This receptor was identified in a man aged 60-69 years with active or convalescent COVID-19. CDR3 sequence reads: CASSLGSTGGYTGELFF. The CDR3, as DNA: TGCGCCAGCAGCTTGGGATCGACAGGGGGCTACACCGGGGAGCTGTTTTTT.